What follows are 12 T cell receptor beta chains derived from one specimen sequenced in a study of blood T cells in healthy people across ages. A second PCR of roughly 7 to 11 cycles used a sample-barcoded 5' primer and a J-beta primer mix. TCRdb recomputed calls from the 5' RACE reads with MiXCR, one row per CDR3 protein. The sample has some 640,000 distinct CDR3 sequences; approximately 30% are singletons. The specimen sequenced was blood. The receptor set was obtained from a woman older than 75 in good health.

Of note for this clonotype: This sequence may be a read error, since a much larger clone differs from it by one base. The chain is built from TRBV20-1 and TRBJ2-3; 7 positions match TRBD2. This CDR3 spans 15 amino acids. Germline lookup yields CDR1 DFQATT and CDR2 SNEGSKA (reference sequence). The junction had 21 bases not matched to a gene; V was cut back by 6 bases and J by 12 bases. CDR3: CSARPGGISNQPQYF. CDR3 nucleotides: TGCAGTGCCCGACCCGGGGGGATTAGCAATCAGCCCCAGTATTTT.

This clonotype came up a few times. Just one base apart from a much larger clone, this may be a read error. CDR3 bases: TGTACCAGCAGCTTAGGCGGACTTGACACAGATACGCAGTATTTT. Encoded protein: CTSSLGGLDTDTQYF. This sequence joins TRBV7-2 and TRBJ2-3; the D gene is possibly TRBD2 (5 bases). The length of the CDR3 is 15 residues. In germline, CDR1 is SGHTA, CDR2 FQGNSA. The V end was cut by 1 base, the J end by 2 bases, with 10 bases between.

This clonotype has just a few counts. The chain employs TRBV28 and TRBJ1-4, with D perhaps TRBD1 (5 bases). Germline V lookup: CDR1 MDHEN, CDR2 SYDVKM. V gave up 3 bases and J gave up 10 bases, with 12 bases separating them. The CDR3 has 13 residues. Here the CDR3 reads CASSFGEGVKLFF. The CDR3 bases are TGTGCCAGCAGTTTCGGGGAAGGGGTAAAACTGTTTTTT.

The J gene is TRBJ2-2, the V gene TRBV5-6; D unclear. This CDR3 has 14 amino acids. CDR1 is SGHDT and CDR2 is YYEEEE in the germline V gene. V was clipped by 2 bases and J by 6 bases, with 11 bases between them. CDR3 residues: CASSFGLRAGELFF. CDR3 nucleotides: TGTGCCAGCAGCTTCGGTCTAAGAGCCGGGGAGCTGTTTTTT.

This clonotype was seen more than once but under ten times. Here the CDR3 reads CASSSRALNEKLFF. The CDR3 DNA sequence: TGTGCCAGCAGCTCCCGGGCCCTTAATGAAAAACTGTTTTTT. V is TRBV5-5 and J is TRBJ1-4; D remains unclear. V lost 3 bases and J 4 bases, leaving 10 bases between the germline ends. The germline CDR1 and CDR2 sequences are SGHKS and YYEKEE (reference sequence). The CDR3 length is 14 residues.

This clonotype was detected ten times or more. This chain connects TRBV20-1 to TRBJ1-5, with TRBD1 as a possible D gene (5 bases). Trimming pared 4 bases from V and 1 base from J, leaving 11 bases between. Germline assignment: CDR1 DFQATT and CDR2 SNEGSKA (reference sequence). The CDR3 has 14 residues. The CDR3 is CSAMGTHSNQPQHF. CDR3 coding DNA: TGCAGTGCTATGGGGACGCACAGCAATCAGCCCCAGCATTTT.

This clonotype showed up many times. This sequence joins TRBV6-2 or TRBV6-3 and TRBJ2-7; possible D gene TRBD2, 6 bases. With 6 bases removed from V and 3 bases from J, the gap between germline ends came to 15 bases. Germline CDR1 and CDR2: MNHEY and SVGEGT. CDR3 size: 14 residues. The CDR3: CASRGLATRYEQYF. The CDR3 DNA reads TGTGCCAGCAGGGGCCTAGCGACTCGCTACGAGCAGTACTTC.

A remark on this clonotype: A read error may produce the germline difference seen at one junction end. This sequence joins TRBV5-1 and TRBJ2-6; D may be TRBD1 (6 bases). This CDR3 comprises 14 residues. CDR1 SGHRS and CDR2 YFSETQ come from the germline V gene. The CDR3 reads CASGPQPGANVRTF. Written as DNA, the CDR3 is TGCGCCAGCGGCCCCCAGCCAGGGGCCAACGTCCGGACTTTC.

The chain employs TRBV29-1 and TRBJ2-7; the match to TRBD1 covers 7 bases. The J call may be wrong; the DNA end is better matched by TRBJ2-1. Germline V CDR1 and CDR2: SQVTM, ANQGSEA. This CDR3 has 14 amino acids. The CDR3 DNA follows: TGCAGCACCTCAACCCGGGACAGCTCCTACGAGCAGTTCTTC. Residues: CSTSTRDSSYEQFF.

Notes on this clonotype: A read error may explain this, as a much larger clone is one base away. The rearrangement joins TRBV6-2 or TRBV6-3 to TRBJ2-1, with TRBD2 identical over 10 bases. J gave up 2 bases and V 7 bases, and 8 bases lay outside the gene matches. CDR1 and CDR2 from the germline V gene are MNHEY and SVGEGT. CDR3 length: 16 amino acids. CDR3 nucleotide sequence: TGTGCCAGCACTCCGACTAGCGGGTTAACCTACAATGAGCAGTTCTTC. Encoded protein: CASTPTSGLTYNEQFF.

Concerning this clonotype: An end of the junction does not agree with germline; a read error may underlie this. The chain links TRBV7-7 to TRBJ2-7; 7 bases line up with TRBD1. The last part of the DNA fits TRBJ2-5 better; the J call may be wrong. Per germline, CDR1 SSHAT and CDR2 FNYEAQ (reference sequence). The CDR3 is 14 amino acids. DNA of the CDR3: TGTGCTAGCAGCGACTTGACAGGGTGGGAGACCCAGTACTTC. This gives the protein CASSDLTGWETQYF.

V usage is TRBV6-6 and J usage is TRBJ2-7, with D perhaps matching TRBD1 or TRBD2 (5 bases each). This CDR3 has 14 residues. The V and J ends lost 0 bases and 7 bases respectively, with 13 bases between them. From germline, CDR1 is MNHNY and CDR2 SVGAGI (reference sequence). The CDR3 DNA reads TGTGCCAGCAGTTACTCTCCAGGGACGGGAGAGCAGTACTTC. It specifies CASSYSPGTGEQYF.